This TCR beta chain was identified in a study of shared clonotypes between healthy human individuals. As to this clone: Other DNA sequences in the same sample also yield this CDR3.

The CDR3 totals 13 residues. Trimming cost V 0 bases and J 5 bases, with 7 bases left between them. In germline, CDR1 is SEHNR, CDR2 FQNEAQ (reference sequence). Repertoires were generated with immunoSEQ multiplex PCR, while TCRdb's copy carries only in-frame clones and drops some. The sample has 180,000 or so clones, just under 95% seen once. The J gene is TRBJ2-5, the V gene TRBV7-9; D remains unclear. The material sequenced was naive CD4+ T cells sorted from blood. The subset: CD45RA+ positively selected. This clonotype originated in a young woman in good health. The CDR3 spells CASSLAGSETQYF. Written as DNA, the CDR3 is TGTGCCAGCAGCTTAGCGGGCAGCGAGACCCAGTACTTC.